A single sample gave rise to the 17 T cell receptor beta chains below, sequenced in a study of shared clonotypes between healthy human individuals. Positive CCR7 selection of CD45RO-negative cells yielded the naive CD8 cells, and terminally differentiated effector memory CD45RA+ cells were excluded. TCRdb's table, derived via immunoSEQ multiplex PCR, lists solely in-frame clones and lacks some. The sample holds some 800,000 clones, 92% seen once. Input material: naive CD8+ T cells sorted from blood. These receptors originate from a man in his thirties or forties in good health.

The chain couples TRBV7-8 to TRBJ2-3; TRBD2 is a possible D gene (6 bases). Germline V gives CDR1 SGHVS, CDR2 FQNEAQ. Trimming removed 4 bases from V and 0 bases from J, with 26 bases in between. This CDR3 contains 20 residues. The CDR3, as DNA: TGTGCCAGCAGCTCCATTGTGGTACTCTTGGAGGGTGCCAGCACAGATACGCAGTATTTT. It yields the protein CASSSIVVLLEGASTDTQYF.

The chain couples TRBV7-2 to TRBJ2-1, with TRBD1 as a possible D gene (7 bases). The CDR3 contains 15 residues. Germline CDR1 is SGHTA and CDR2 is FQGNSA. V dropped 6 bases and J dropped 5 bases, with 17 bases sitting between them. CDR3 residues: CASREGQLLHNEQFF. CDR3 nucleotides: TGTGCCAGCAGGGAGGGACAGTTACTCCACAATGAGCAGTTCTTC. Full variable domain (remainder filled in from reference TRBV7-2 and TRBJ2-1): GAGVSQSPSNKVTEKGKDVELRCDPISGHTALYWYRQSLGQGLEFLIYFQGNSAPDKSGLPSDRFSAERTGGSVSTLTIQRTQQEDSAVYLCASREGQLLHNEQFFGPGTRLTVL.

The rearrangement links TRBV7-9 to TRBJ2-3; a possible D gene is TRBD1 (6 bases). This CDR3 is 15 amino acids long. From germline, CDR1 is SEHNR and CDR2 FQNEAQ (reference sequence). Trimming took off 4 bases at V and 1 base at J, with 12 bases between the two ends. CDR3 nucleotides: TGTGCCAGCAGCTCCGAGGGGGTCCGCACAGATACGCAGTATTTT. Translating gives CASSSEGVRTDTQYF.

The rearrangement links TRBV28 to TRBJ2-5; D gene ambiguous. CDR3 size: 14 residues. CDR1 is MDHEN and CDR2 is SYDVKM in the germline V gene. V lost 2 bases and J 5 bases, leaving 12 bases between the germline ends. As DNA, the CDR3 is TGTGCCAGCAGTTTACGTTTAGGCGAGGAGACCCAGTACTTC. Its protein is CASSLRLGEETQYF.

The chain carries TRBV5-1 and TRBJ2-7, with D perhaps TRBD2 (6 bases). Germline V gives CDR1 SGHRS, CDR2 YFSETQ. V dropped 1 base and J dropped 5 bases, with 16 bases sitting between them. This CDR3 is 15 amino acids long. CDR3 DNA sequence: TGCGCCAGCAGCTTGTACACGGGAGTCTATGACGAGCAGTACTTC. It codes for CASSLYTGVYDEQYF.

The chain links TRBV15 to TRBJ2-5, with a tentative D call TRBD1 (6 bases). With 3 bases removed from V and 5 bases from J, the gap between germline ends came to 16 bases. CDR1 is LNHNV, CDR2 YYDKDF, per germline (reference sequence). The CDR3 loop spans 15 amino acids. The CDR3 DNA reads as TGTGCCACCAGCAGCACCCAGGGGTGGATGGAGACCCAGTACTTC. Protein sequence: CATSSTQGWMETQYF.

This clone has just one count. The chain couples TRBV5-1 to TRBJ2-7, with TRBD2 matching over 7 bases. The CDR3 totals 18 residues. Germline V gene lookup returns CDR1 SGHRS and CDR2 YFSETQ. V gave up 1 base and J gave up 3 bases; unmatched junction bases: 16. Here the CDR3 reads CASSLRQGKNRGDYEQYF. CDR3 sequence (DNA): TGCGCCAGCAGCTTGAGGCAGGGAAAAAACCGGGGGGACTACGAGCAGTACTTC.

The rearrangement links TRBV5-4 to TRBJ2-3; 10 positions match TRBD2. Germline lookup yields CDR1 SGHNT and CDR2 YYREEE (reference sequence). CDR3 length: 14 residues. V was pared by 5 bases and J by 4 bases, with 4 bases of the junction left unmatched. Written as DNA, the CDR3 is TGTGCCAGCAGTAACGGACTAGCGGCAGATACGCAGTATTTT. It is translated as CASSNGLAADTQYF.

The chain carries TRBV21-1 and TRBJ1-1. TRBV21-1 is a documented pseudogene. CDR3 length: 17 amino acids. The CDR3, as DNA: TGTGCCAGCAGCAAACAGCGAAGCTCCCAGAGGGGCCCTGAAGCTTTCTTT. This translates into CASSKQRSSQRGPEAFF.

The V and J genes are TRBV6-5 and TRBJ1-2; possibly TRBD1 for D (6 bases). Trimming pared 6 bases from V and 6 bases from J, leaving 17 bases between. The germline gives CDR1 MNHEY, CDR2 SVGAGI. This CDR3 is built from 14 residues. The CDR3 DNA is TGTGCCAGCAGATCACAGGGAGAGTATGATGGCTACACCTTC. Translating gives CASRSQGEYDGYTF.

The table lists this clone with a few counts. The V call is TRBV2, the J call TRBJ2-1; the D gene is possibly TRBD1 (6 bases). The V end lost 6 bases, the J end lost 8 bases, and 14 bases lay between the germline ends. The CDR3 spans 13 residues. CDR1 is SNHLY and CDR2 is FYNNEI in the germline V gene. Written as DNA, the CDR3 is TGTGCCAGCAGGCTAACAGGGTCCGATGAGCAGTTCTTC. This translates into CASRLTGSDEQFF.

Only a few counts were recorded for this clone. The rearrangement joins TRBV28 to TRBJ1-1, with TRBD1 matching over 7 bases. The CDR3 extends over 15 amino acids. CDR1 and CDR2 (germline): MDHEN, SYDVKM. Trimming cost V 4 bases and J 0 bases; bases outside gene matches: 5. CDR3 loop: CASSSHRGVNTEAFF. The CDR3 DNA sequence: TGTGCCAGCAGTTCCCACAGGGGAGTGAACACTGAAGCTTTCTTT.

Of note for this clone: Other DNA variants within this sample encode the same CDR3. The chain links TRBV4-1 to TRBJ2-7; the D is unclear. The CDR3 has 12 amino acids. Germline CDR1 is MGHRA and CDR2 is YSYEKL. Deletions cut 4 bases from V and 6 bases from J, with 10 bases between. The CDR3 is CASSPPSGEQYF. In DNA, the CDR3 is TGCGCCAGCAGCCCCCCTTCGGGCGAGCAGTACTTC.

The chain links TRBV7-9 to TRBJ2-1; 9 positions match TRBD2. CDR1 and CDR2 (germline): SEHNR, FQNEAQ (reference sequence). Germline trimming cut 7 bases from V and 7 bases from J; bases unmatched to any gene: 17. The CDR3 totals 17 residues. This CDR3 reads CASNDRPGTSPTNEQFF. CDR3 sequence (DNA): TGTGCCAGCAACGACCGGCCGGGGACTAGCCCGACAAATGAGCAGTTCTTC. The full variable domain, rest sourced from reference TRBV7-9 and TRBJ2-1, is DTGVSQNPRHKITKRGQNVTFRCDPISEHNRLYWYRQTLGQGPEFLTYFQNEAQLEKSRLLSDRFSAERPKGSFSTLEIQRTEQGDSAMYLCASNDRPGTSPTNEQFFGPGTRLTVL.

The chain recombines TRBV2 with TRBJ1-4; possibly TRBD1 for D (5 bases). The V gene's germline CDR1 is SNHLY and CDR2 FYNNEI. V was trimmed by 5 bases and J by 8 bases, leaving 9 bases between them. The CDR3 length is 12 residues. The CDR3 protein is CASSIAGEKLFF. The CDR3 nucleotides read TGTGCCAGCAGTATAGCAGGGGAAAAACTGTTTTTT.

V usage is TRBV30 and J usage is TRBJ2-3, with 8 bases fitting TRBD2. Trimming cost V 0 bases and J 4 bases; bases outside gene matches: 6. This CDR3 is built from 15 residues. Germline-derived CDR1 and CDR2 are GTSNPN and SVGIG (reference sequence). The CDR3 sequence is CAWSVYGRAPDTQYF. The CDR3 region has the DNA TGTGCCTGGAGTGTATACGGGAGGGCCCCAGATACGCAGTATTTT.

The chain uses TRBV5-5 and TRBJ2-5, with 13 bases matching TRBD2. The length of the CDR3 is 20 residues. The junction had 22 bases not matched to a gene; V was cut back by 6 bases and J by 5 bases. Germline loops: CDR1 SGHKS, CDR2 YYEKEE (reference sequence). The CDR3 spells CASTLPGTSGKGGSGETQYF. The CDR3 region has the DNA TGTGCCAGCACCCTCCCCGGGACTAGCGGGAAGGGTGGGAGTGGGGAGACCCAGTACTTC.